Listed here is a single TCR beta chain. This clonotype showed up many times. Its antigen is still unknown. The input lacks base qualities; no much larger clone sits a single base away. CDR3 length: 12 amino acids, cysteine to phenylalanine. Left in the record is the CDR3 DNA by itself, 36 bases read in frame from the first base. Trimming takes 6 bases from V and 8 bases from J, and the germline ends sit 12 bases apart. The library was produced with RACE. Sequencing took place on a NextSeq 500. During library preparation, unique molecular identifiers were attached to individual cDNA molecules so that TCRs could be counted quantitatively and reproducibly. Each blood RNA sample was used to sequence both TCR alpha and TCR beta chains. Regarding the original processing steps: A median of roughly 100,000 TCRs per sample was observed, with a range of roughly 20,000 to 700,000. The Decombinator software suite was used to annotate the V, J and CDR3 of the TCR reads. To make PS versus PT1 abundance plots, every sample was subsampled to the same number of TCRs (28,000). TCRs were defined as expanded if absent before sensitization and observed at least eight times at the 2-week time point. TCRdb redid the processing of the public reads, applying fastp at Q25 and MiXCR, and retained in-frame beta chains. Every entry covers one CDR3 protein and lists the most common genes and DNA from its rows. These V and J calls are TCRdb output, not the study's own analysis. This sample comprises around 130,000 distinct CDR3 sequences, around 11% of them detected only once. About 2.4% of the sample rests with the top ten.

This specimen comes from a study of human T cells and chemical hapten exposure (dated by TCRdb to 2020 to 2023). For the study in its entirety: For sensitization, 2% DPC in acetone was applied to an approximately 2 cm by approximately 2 cm area of upper inner arm skin. Throughout the study period of about 22 weeks, patients also received therapeutic DPC doses to the scalp every week. Patch testing on the upper back used Finn chambers containing 0.01% DPC, with scoring done after 6 days according to International Contact Dermatitis Research Group standards. Blood samples were taken from patients before sensitization (week 0) and at 2, 6 and about 24 weeks after DPC sensitization. Libraries were pooled for sequencing, and per-sample TCR yields varied mainly because of small differences in library volumes within the pool. The mostly female patient cohort included alopecia areata with under or over 50% scalp involvement, alopecia totalis and alopecia universalis. Peripheral blood TCR repertoire changes were tracked in vivo in alopecia patients during primary and secondary sensitization to the hapten diphenylcyclopropenone (DPC). Blood for TCR sequencing was provided by twenty-nine alopecia patients at one to four time points (pre-sensitization, 2, 6 and 24 weeks).

This sample's time point label indicates: patch test 3, about 24 weeks after DPC sensitization. What this sample's treatment or condition label stands for: therapeutic diphenylcyclopropenone sensitization with weekly scalp DPC. At every patch-test visit, the blood draw took place before the patch test was put on. To be eligible, patients had to be aged 18 to 70, diagnosed with alopecia and judged suitable for DPC therapy, while pregnant patients were excluded. Unfractionated whole blood was collected in Tempus Blood RNA tubes, and total RNA was extracted from that blood. Results and caveats for the whole study, not just this receptor: Compared with pre-sensitization or healthy control sets, expanded TCRs formed significantly more large CDR3 similarity clusters, which is consistent with antigen-driven responses. Because all patients had alopecia, a presumed autoimmune disease, the immune response of the patients might differ from that of healthy individuals. Repeated subsampling changed both the strength of the expansion versus patch-test correlation and the threshold at which that correlation became significant. A positive correlation was found between the number of PT1 expanded TCRs and patch test score, with significance reached at thresholds 8, 16 and 32 but not 4. No change with DPC sensitization was found in the number of TCRs above 1 in 1000 frequency, and no evidence of global repertoire structure alterations was found.

Here the sequenced sample was whole blood, taken in connection with sensitization to the hapten diphenylcyclopropenone (DPC). The receptor was isolated from a woman between 50 and 59 years old with alopecia areata. Some clones in this sample may be carry-over from other donors' samples. The chain is made from TRBV12-3 or TRBV12-4 and TRBJ2-3, with the D segment identity uncertain. This receptor carries the CDR3 CASSVPHGTQYF. DNA sequence: TGTGCCAGCAGCGTTCCCCATGGTACGCAGTATTTT.